This TCR beta chain was documented in a study of shared clonotypes between healthy human individuals. Regarding the study as a whole: With few donors, the genetic and exposure-history diversity represented was limited. Sequencing depth was expected to influence donor clonotype sharing. Despite large depth, rarefaction showed incomplete sorted-subset sequencing.

Regarding this clone: Its specificity is unknown.

Method: immunoSEQ multiplex PCR; TCRdb's copy keeps in-frame clones and lacks some. The top ten hold approximately 1.5% of the sample, which has roughly 1 million clones, 75% seen once. This CDR3 contains 12 residues. V lost 3 bases and J 10 bases, leaving 10 bases between the germline ends. Per the germline V gene, CDR1 is MNHNS and CDR2 is SASEGT. Investigators divided CD4+ cells into CD45RA+ naive and CD45RA-negative memory subsets. The clonotype comes from a man between 18 and 35 years old in good health. The gene calls are TRBV6-1 and TRBJ1-5; no firm D call. The sample was memory CD4+ T cells sorted from blood. Documented subset: CD45RA-negative fraction. The CDR3 DNA sequence: TGTGCCAGCAGTGAGGAACCGGGACCCCAGCATTTT. Residues: CASSEEPGPQHF.